The 3 T cell receptor beta chains in this list originate from one sample, sequenced in a study of T cell responses to AZD1222 COVID-19 vaccine (dated by TCRdb to the early 2020s). Library preparation used the immunoSEQ multiplex PCR assay. TCRdb mirrors the immuneACCESS table, restricted to in-frame sequences. Some clones are absent from its copies; in checked studies, under half trace to an unresolved V gene, and the reason for the others is unknown. The sample table lists 90,000 to 120,000 clones, 89% of them with a count of one. Jointly, the top ten make up about 17% of the sample. Interpreted using the paper, the time point label stands for: baseline before first vaccination. The sequencing here drew on peripheral blood, taken on day 0 of AZD1222 vaccination. The receptors shown here come from an adult in good health.

The chain carries TRBV9 and TRBJ1-5, with 7 bases aligning to TRBD1. Germline V gene sequence: CDR1 SGDLS, CDR2 YYNGEE. Trimming at V came to 2 bases and at J to 5 bases, leaving 4 bases not matched to a gene. The CDR3 loop spans 14 amino acids. The CDR3 coding sequence is TGTGCCAGCAGCGTTGGGACAGTCTATCAGCCCCAGCATTTT. Its protein is CASSVGTVYQPQHF.

This clone was counted once. The V gene is TRBV21-1, the J gene TRBJ2-7. TRBV21-1 is assigned pseudogene status. The CDR3 covers 16 residues. DNA for the CDR3: TGTGCCAGCAGCAAAGTCGCGCGGGTCTATGAGGGGGAGCAGTACTTC. Encoded protein: CASSKVARVYEGEQYF.

The chain joins TRBV7-9 to TRBJ2-5, with D possibly being TRBD1 or TRBD2 (5 bases each). V dropped 6 bases and J dropped 5 bases, with 13 bases sitting between them. The germline V gene has CDR1 SEHNR and CDR2 FQNEAQ (reference sequence). CDR3 length: 13 residues. DNA for the CDR3: TGTGCCAGCAGTAGGGACCCAAGGGAGACCCAGTACTTC. Amino acids: CASSRDPRETQYF.